The source of this T cell receptor (beta chain) is a study of CD8+CD57+ T cells in acquired aplastic anemia. The wider study: Across the sorted CD4+ and CD8+ cells, DNA amounts averaged approximately 3.1 ug.

Whole-study results and caveats: With respect to CD8+ Simpson's diversity, patients and controls did not differ significantly. Both patients and controls carried the same twenty-nine CD8+ CDR3 sequences.

Remarks on this clonotype: Its antigen remains unknown.

Researchers used genomic DNA as the template to profile TCR beta VDJ and CDR3. TCRdb used MiXCR to reprocess the reads, holding one entry per CDR3 protein. Of around 180,000 distinct CDR3 sequences detected, 64% appear once; the ten largest clones hold around 42%. The CDR3 sequence is 13 residues long. CDR1 is SNHLY, CDR2 FYNNEI, per germline. V was pared by 6 bases and J by 3 bases, with 9 bases between. The TCR was taken from a human donor with severe aplastic anemia or a healthy control (not recorded which). Sequenced sample: sorted CD4+, CD8+, or CD8+CD57+ T cells (not recorded which) from PBMCs. The chain carries TRBV2 and TRBJ1-5, with D unresolved. CDR3 in amino acids: CASSSVSNQPQHF. CDR3 DNA: TGTGCCAGCAGCTCAGTGTCCAATCAGCCCCAGCATTTT.